This T cell receptor (beta chain) was recovered during a study of control samples from healthy donors and cancer patients (dated by TCRdb to 2019 to 2021). Details on this clone: Its antigen remains undetermined. Base qualities are not recorded, but no much larger clone differs from it by a single base.

Library creation used the immunoSEQ multiplex PCR assay. TCRdb obtained this table from immuneACCESS and retained in-frame rearrangements with V and J assigned. These tables miss some clones; where compared with another copy, unresolved V genes account for less than half of the shortfall, and the remainder is unexplained. This sample holds roughly 130,000 clones; nearly 90% were observed only once. The ten biggest clones cover more than 2.5% of the sample. Reading the germline V gene gives CDR1 SGHRS and CDR2 YFSETQ. The CDR3 holds 15 amino acids from the cysteine to the phenylalanine. Only the CDR3 region is kept as DNA, spanning 45 bases read in frame from base 1. Between the V and J ends, shortened by 4 bases and 1 base respectively, the junction contains 14 bases.

The clonotype was recovered from a man aged 45-60 years in good health. The chain was built from TRBV5-1 and TRBJ1-1; perhaps TRBD1 is the D gene, with 5 bases matching. Source material: blood. At the DNA level, the sequence is TGCGCCAGCAGCGATCCTAAGACAGAGAACACTGAAGCTTTCTTT. Translated, this is CASSDPKTENTEAFF. Extended through the reference TRBV5-1 and TRBJ1-1 proteins, this CDR3 yields the full variable domain: KAGVTQTPRYLIKTRGQQVTLSCSPISGHRSVSWYQQTPGQGLQFLFEYFSETQRNKGNFPGRFSGRQFSNSRSEMNVSTLELGDSALYLCASSDPKTENTEAFFGQGTRLTVV.